The present T cell receptor beta chain was sequenced within a study of tumor and adjacent non-tumor tissue in lung cancer. Looking at the study overall: Patients comprised 12 adenocarcinoma, 2 squamous cell carcinoma and 1 small cell lung cancer.

Notes on this clonotype: The antigen remains undetermined.

No cell sorting was done before RNA was extracted from the tissue. Distant lung tissue was collected more than 3 cm away from the tumor edge. Three rounds of nested PCR, following a modified ARM-PCR protocol, produced the TCRbeta library. TCRdb analysed the multiplex PCR reads with MiXCR anew, one entry per CDR3 protein. In the table there are around 75,000 distinct CDR3 sequences, 55% to 70% of which are singletons. Study-level results: Top 100 clones took a larger repertoire share in normal lung.

V shed 5 bases and J 4 bases; nucleotides not matched to a gene: 13. The CDR3 length is 17 residues. Germline CDR1 is DFQATT and CDR2 is SNEGSKA (reference sequence). Sequenced: distant non-tumor lung tissue. The sequence came from a woman between 45 and 65 years old with non-small cell lung cancer. The V gene is TRBV20-1, the J gene TRBJ1-5, with 11 positions matching TRBD1. CDR3 sequence: CSAARDRGAISNQPQHF. CDR3 DNA: TGCAGTGCTGCCCGGGACAGGGGGGCAATTAGTAATCAGCCCCAGCATTTT.